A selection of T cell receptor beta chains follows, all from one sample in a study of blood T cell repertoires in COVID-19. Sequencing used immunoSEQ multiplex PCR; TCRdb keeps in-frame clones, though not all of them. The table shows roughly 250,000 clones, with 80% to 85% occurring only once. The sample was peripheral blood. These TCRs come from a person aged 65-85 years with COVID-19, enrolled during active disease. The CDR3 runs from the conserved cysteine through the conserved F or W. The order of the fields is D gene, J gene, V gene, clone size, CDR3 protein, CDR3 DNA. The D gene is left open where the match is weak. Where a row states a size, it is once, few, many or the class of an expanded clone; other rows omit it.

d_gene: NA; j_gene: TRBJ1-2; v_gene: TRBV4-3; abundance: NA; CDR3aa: CASSQDAQGAGYTF; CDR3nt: TGCGCCAGCAGCCAAGACGCACAGGGAGCTGGCTACACCTTC
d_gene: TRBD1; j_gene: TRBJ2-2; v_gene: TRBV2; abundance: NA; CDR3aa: CASSFDRVDTGELFF; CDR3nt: TGTGCCAGCAGCTTTGACAGGGTAGACACCGGGGAGCTGTTTTTT
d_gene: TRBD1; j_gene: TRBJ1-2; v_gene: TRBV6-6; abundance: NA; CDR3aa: CASSQDRSDYGYTF; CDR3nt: TGTGCCAGCAGCCAGGACAGGTCGGACTATGGCTACACCTTC
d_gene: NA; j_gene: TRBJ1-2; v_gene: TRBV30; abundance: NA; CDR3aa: CAWSKLDSRGYTF; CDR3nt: TGTGCCTGGAGTAAACTCGACAGTCGAGGCTACACCTTC
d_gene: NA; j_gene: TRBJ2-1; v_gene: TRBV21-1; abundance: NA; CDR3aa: CASSKALLGAGQFF; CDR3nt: TGTGCCAGCAGCAAAGCGCTTTTGGGGGCCGGGCAGTTCTTC
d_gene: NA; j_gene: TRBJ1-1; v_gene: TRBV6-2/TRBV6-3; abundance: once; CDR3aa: CASSYADSKAFF; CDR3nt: TGTGCCAGCAGTTACGCGGATTCCAAAGCTTTCTTT
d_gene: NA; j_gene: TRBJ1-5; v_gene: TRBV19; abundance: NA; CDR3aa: CASNGESNQPQHF; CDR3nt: TGTGCCAGTAACGGGGAAAGCAATCAGCCCCAGCATTTT
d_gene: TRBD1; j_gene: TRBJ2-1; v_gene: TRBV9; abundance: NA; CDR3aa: CASSVAGTGNNEQFF; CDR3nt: TGTGCCAGCAGCGTAGCTGGGACAGGGAATAATGAGCAGTTCTTC
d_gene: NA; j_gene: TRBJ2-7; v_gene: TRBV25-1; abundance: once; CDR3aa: CASSEFIPTTSPQYF; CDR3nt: TGTGCCAGCAGTGAATTCATACCCACTACGAGCCCGCAGTACTTC
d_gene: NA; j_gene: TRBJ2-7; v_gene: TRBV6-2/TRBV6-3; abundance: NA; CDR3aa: CASSRQVSGSYEQYF; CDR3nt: TGTGCCAGCAGCAGACAGGTTTCTGGGAGCTACGAGCAGTACTTC
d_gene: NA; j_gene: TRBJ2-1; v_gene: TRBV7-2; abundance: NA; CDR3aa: CASSLVHGHNEQFF; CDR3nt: TGTGCCAGCAGCCTGGTACATGGTCACAATGAGCAGTTCTTC
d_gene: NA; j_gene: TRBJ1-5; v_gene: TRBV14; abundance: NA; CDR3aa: CASSQDTQNSNQPQHF; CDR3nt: TGTGCCAGCAGCCAAGATACCCAGAATAGCAATCAGCCCCAGCATTTT
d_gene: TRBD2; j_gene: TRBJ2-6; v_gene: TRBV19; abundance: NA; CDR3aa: CASSRRQRTSGGPQSGANVLTF; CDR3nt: TGTGCCAGTAGTCGCCGCCAGCGGACTAGCGGGGGGCCGCAATCTGGGGCCAACGTCCTGACTTTC
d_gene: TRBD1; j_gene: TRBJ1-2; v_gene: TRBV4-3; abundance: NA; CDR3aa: CASSRRQGAGGYTF; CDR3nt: TGCGCCAGCAGCCGAAGACAGGGGGCGGGAGGCTACACCTTC
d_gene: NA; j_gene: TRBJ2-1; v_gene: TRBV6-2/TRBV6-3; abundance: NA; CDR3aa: CASSSQWEYLVEQFF; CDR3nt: TGTGCCAGCAGTTCTCAGTGGGAGTACCTCGTGGAGCAGTTCTTC
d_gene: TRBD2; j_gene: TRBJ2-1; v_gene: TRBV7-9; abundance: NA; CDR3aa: CASRSTGGISSYNEQFF; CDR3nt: TGTGCCAGCCGCTCAACGGGGGGGATAAGCTCCTACAATGAGCAGTTCTTC